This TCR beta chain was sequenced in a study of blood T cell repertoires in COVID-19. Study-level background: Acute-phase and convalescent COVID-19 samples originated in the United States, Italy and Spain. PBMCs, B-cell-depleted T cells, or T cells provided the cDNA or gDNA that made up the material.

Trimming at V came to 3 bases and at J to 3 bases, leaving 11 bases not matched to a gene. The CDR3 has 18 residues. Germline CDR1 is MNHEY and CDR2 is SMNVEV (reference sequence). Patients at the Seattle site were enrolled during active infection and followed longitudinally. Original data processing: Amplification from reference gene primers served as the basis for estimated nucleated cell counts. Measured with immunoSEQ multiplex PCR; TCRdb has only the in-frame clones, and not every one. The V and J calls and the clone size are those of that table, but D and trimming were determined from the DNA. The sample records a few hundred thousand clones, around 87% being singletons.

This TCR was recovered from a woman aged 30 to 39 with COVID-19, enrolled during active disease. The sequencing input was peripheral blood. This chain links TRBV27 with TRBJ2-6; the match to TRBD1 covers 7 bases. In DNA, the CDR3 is TGTGCCAGCAGTTTCCAAGACAGGGCTTTGAGTGGGGCCAACGTCCTGACTTTC. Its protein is CASSFQDRALSGANVLTF.